This TCR beta chain was retrieved from a study of shared clonotypes between healthy human individuals. Whole-study context: In total, the donors were two women and a few men aged 18 to 49.

How the authors handled the data: From ImmunoSEQ came sequences covering only the junction and carrying no quality scores, so filtering differed. Assay used: immunoSEQ multiplex PCR; TCRdb lists only in-frame clones, some missing. Clone size and V and J calls were adopted from that table, with D and trimming inferred from the DNA. Among some 650,000 clones listed, approximately 97% were seen once. Germline CDR1 is SGHDN and CDR2 is FVKESK. Trimming removed 3 bases from V and 2 bases from J; junction bases left unmatched: 18. The CDR3 is 21 residues long. The chain employs TRBV14 and TRBJ2-3, with TRBD2 matching over 12 bases. The source is a woman under 40 in good health. Source material: naive CD4+ T cells sorted from blood. Subset reported: CD45RA+ positively selected. The CDR3 spells CASSQLAGGLRRDRDTDTQYF. The CDR3 DNA follows: TGTGCCAGCAGCCAGCTAGCGGGAGGGCTACGGCGGGATCGGGACACAGATACGCAGTATTTT.